Listed below are T cell receptor beta chains from one sample, sequenced in a study of shared clonotypes between healthy human individuals. Profiling relied on immunoSEQ multiplex PCR, and the TCRdb table lists in-frame clones only, not all of them. The sample includes some 1.5 million clones, roughly 97% of them seen just once. Sequencing was carried out using naive CD4+ T cells sorted from blood. These receptors originate from a man in his thirties or forties in good health. The CDR3 runs from the conserved cysteine through the conserved F or W. The D gene is left open where the match is weak. Part of the rows lack a size; the others show once, few, many or a class for expanded clones.

clone_size j_call d_call v_call cdr3_aa cdr3_nt
- TRBJ2-3 - TRBV28 CASSRPREDTQYF TGTGCCAGCTCTCGACCACGAGAGGATACGCAGTATTTT
- TRBJ2-7 - TRBV19 CASSGAGAYEQYF TGTGCCAGTAGTGGGGCAGGAGCCTACGAGCAGTACTTC
- TRBJ2-5 TRBD2 TRBV4-1 CASSQIRTSGEETQYF TGCGCCAGCAGCCAAATCCGGACTAGCGGAGAAGAGACCCAGTACTTC
once TRBJ2-3 TRBD1 TRBV7-3 CASSLGTGISDTQYF TGTGCCAGCAGCTTAGGGACAGGAATTTCGGATACGCAGTATTTT
- TRBJ2-1 - TRBV5-1 CASSLEAVYNEQFF TGCGCCAGCAGCTTGGAGGCAGTTTACAATGAGCAGTTCTTC
- TRBJ2-4 TRBD1 TRBV28 CASSLSATQTGVNIQYF TGTGCCAGCAGTTTATCGGCAACACAAACAGGGGTAAACATTCAGTACTTC
- TRBJ1-1 - TRBV16 CASSQQGQGGTWAFF TGTGCCAGCAGCCAACAAGGCCAGGGAGGGACTTGGGCTTTCTTT
- TRBJ1-5 - TRBV27 CASRSTSWGRGNQPQHF TGTGCCAGCAGAAGTACCTCTTGGGGGCGCGGCAATCAGCCCCAGCATTTT
few TRBJ1-1 - TRBV2 CASSGDTEAFF TGTGCCAGCTCGGGCGACACTGAAGCTTTCTTT
- TRBJ2-5 - TRBV5-1 CASSLDSGFETQYF TGCGCCAGCAGCTTGGATAGTGGGTTTGAGACCCAGTACTTC
once TRBJ2-7 - TRBV9 CASSVVGAGEQYF TGTGCCAGCAGCGTAGTGGGGGCTGGGGAGCAGTACTTC
- TRBJ1-1 - TRBV18 CASSLRPLNTEAFF TGTGCCAGCTCACTCCGACCTCTGAACACTGAAGCTTTCTTT
- TRBJ2-7 - TRBV18 CASSPRTALSYEQYF TGTGCCAGCTCACCAAGGACAGCTCTCTCCTACGAGCAGTACTTC
- TRBJ2-2 - TRBV11-2 CASSLVIGGITNTGELFF TGTGCCAGCAGCTTAGTTATCGGCGGGATTACAAACACCGGGGAGCTGTTTTTT
- TRBJ2-7 TRBD2 TRBV5-1 CASSPMASGSYEQYF TGCGCCAGCAGCCCTATGGCTAGCGGGAGCTACGAGCAGTACTTC
- TRBJ2-5 TRBD2 TRBV4-2 CASSPSQAGGNQETQYF TGTGCCAGCAGCCCCTCTCAAGCGGGAGGCAATCAAGAGACCCAGTACTTC
- TRBJ2-3 - TRBV2 CASRKVADTQYF TGTGCCAGCAGGAAAGTAGCGGATACGCAGTATTTT
once TRBJ2-1 - TRBV7-9 CASSQWISGNNEQFF TGTGCCAGCAGCCAATGGATCTCCGGGAACAATGAGCAGTTCTTC
- TRBJ2-7 - TRBV5-6 CASSSSGGKYEQYF TGTGCCAGCAGTTCGTCAGGGGGGAAGTACGAGCAGTACTTC
- TRBJ2-1 - TRBV2 CASSGGSLATSGEQFF TGTGCCAGCAGTGGGGGTAGCCTAGCTACTTCCGGTGAGCAGTTCTTC
- TRBJ2-5 TRBD1 TRBV9 CASSRNDRGSETQYF TGTGCCAGCAGCCGAAACGACAGGGGGTCAGAGACCCAGTACTTC
- TRBJ1-5 TRBD1 TRBV13 CASSPSGQGSGQPQHF TGTGCCAGCAGCCCCTCGGGACAGGGGAGTGGTCAGCCCCAGCATTTT
- TRBJ1-5 - TRBV19 CASRTTTLRTQPQHF TGTGCCAGTAGGACAACCACCTTAAGGACTCAGCCCCAGCATTTT
- TRBJ2-5 TRBD1 TRBV25-1 CASRGRTGGPHETQYF TGTGCCAGCAGGGGGAGGACAGGGGGGCCCCATGAGACCCAGTACTTC
- TRBJ2-7 - TRBV5-4 CASSRDTPFYEQYF TGTGCCAGCAGCAGGGACACCCCCTTTTACGAGCAGTACTTC
- TRBJ2-7 TRBD2 TRBV19 CASSTHLLAGDEQYF TGTGCCAGTAGTACCCACCTTCTAGCGGGAGATGAGCAGTACTTC
- TRBJ2-3 TRBD1 TRBV7-2 CASSLEQGADTQYF TGTGCCAGCAGCTTAGAACAGGGGGCAGATACGCAGTATTTT
- TRBJ2-5 - TRBV19 CASSTGNAGETQYF TGTGCCAGTAGTACAGGGAACGCCGGAGAGACCCAGTACTTC
once TRBJ1-4 - TRBV11-3 CASSLETNEKLFF TGTGCCAGCAGCTTAGAGACTAATGAAAAACTGTTTTTT
- TRBJ2-1 TRBD2 TRBV28 CASSFITGTSGSFSYNEQFF TGTGCCAGCAGTTTTATTACCGGGACTAGCGGGAGTTTTTCCTACAATGAGCAGTTCTTC
- TRBJ2-4 TRBD2 TRBV18 CASSQIAGAGAKNIQYF TGTGCCAGCTCGCAAATAGCGGGAGCCGGGGCCAAAAACATTCAGTACTTC
- TRBJ1-5 - TRBV5-3 CARSRGRSSNQPQHF TGTGCCAGAAGCCGTGGACGGAGCAGCAATCAGCCCCAGCATTTT
- TRBJ2-5 - TRBV27 CASSRGRETQYF TGTGCCAGCAGTCGCGGGCGAGAGACCCAGTACTTC
once TRBJ2-3 - TRBV7-3 CASSLRGLGADTQYF TGTGCCAGCAGCTTACGGGGGTTAGGGGCAGATACGCAGTATTTT
- TRBJ2-1 - TRBV18 CASSPRGPRRGYNEQFF TGTGCCAGCTCACCACGGGGACCGCGCCGGGGCTACAATGAGCAGTTCTTC
- TRBJ2-2 - TRBV29-1 CSGSGGVNTGELFF TGCAGCGGGTCCGGTGGCGTTAACACCGGGGAGCTGTTTTTT
- TRBJ2-7 - TRBV5-1 CASSLSPGEALGIEQYF TGCGCCAGCAGCTTGTCCCCGGGAGAGGCATTGGGGATCGAGCAGTACTTC
- TRBJ2-3 - TRBV4-2 CASKDLRTDTQYF TGTGCCAGCAAAGACTTGCGCACAGATACGCAGTATTTT
- TRBJ2-7 - TRBV18 CASSPPSRVEQYF TGTGCCAGCTCACCCCCCTCCCGGGTAGAGCAGTACTTC
- TRBJ1-3 - TRBV11-2 CASSKITGSRNTIYF TGTGCCAGCAGCAAAATAACCGGTTCCAGAAACACCATATATTTT
- TRBJ2-7 - TRBV6-1 CASGRRGGEQYF TGTGCCAGCGGCCGGCGAGGCGGGGAGCAGTACTTC
- TRBJ1-2 - TRBV28 CASSLSGGREVNGYTF TGTGCCAGCAGTTTATCCGGCGGCAGGGAGGTAAATGGCTACACCTTC
- TRBJ1-2 - TRBV28 CASSSGNGYTF TGTGCCAGCAGTTCGGGCAATGGCTACACCTTC